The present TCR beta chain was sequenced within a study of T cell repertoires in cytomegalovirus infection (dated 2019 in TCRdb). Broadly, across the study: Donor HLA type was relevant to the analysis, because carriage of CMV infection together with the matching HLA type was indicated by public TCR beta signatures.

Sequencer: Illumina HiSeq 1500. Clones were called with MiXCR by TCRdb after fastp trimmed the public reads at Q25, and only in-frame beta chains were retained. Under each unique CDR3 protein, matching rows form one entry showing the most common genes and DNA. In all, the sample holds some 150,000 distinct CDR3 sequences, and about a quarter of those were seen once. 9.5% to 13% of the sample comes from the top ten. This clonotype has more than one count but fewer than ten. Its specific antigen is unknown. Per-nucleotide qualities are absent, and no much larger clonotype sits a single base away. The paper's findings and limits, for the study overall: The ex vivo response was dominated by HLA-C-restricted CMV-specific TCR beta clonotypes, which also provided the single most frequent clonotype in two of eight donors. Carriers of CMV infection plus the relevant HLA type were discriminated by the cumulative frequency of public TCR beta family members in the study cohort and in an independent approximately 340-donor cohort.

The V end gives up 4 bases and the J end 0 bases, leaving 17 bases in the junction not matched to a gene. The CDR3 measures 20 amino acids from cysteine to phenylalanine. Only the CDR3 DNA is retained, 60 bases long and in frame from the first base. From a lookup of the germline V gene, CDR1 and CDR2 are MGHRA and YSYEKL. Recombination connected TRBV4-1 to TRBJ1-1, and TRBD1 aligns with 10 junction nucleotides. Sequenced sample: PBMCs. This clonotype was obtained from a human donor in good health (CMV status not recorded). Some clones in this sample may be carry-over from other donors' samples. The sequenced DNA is TGCGCCAGCAGCCCTTCGGACAGGGGGAGCCCATTTTCGGTGAACACTGAAGCTTTCTTT. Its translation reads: CASSPSDRGSPFSVNTEAFF.